This section outlines one T cell receptor beta chain sequence together with its context. This clonotype was seen at least ten times. Its antigen is still unknown. Base qualities are not provided; no much larger clone lies one nucleotide away. Libraries were constructed by PCR. Sequencing used an Illumina HiSeq 2500. Molecular barcoding was employed in the preparation of TCR libraries, with unique molecular identifiers being used to normalize TCRbeta repertoire quantification. TCRdb reran the public reads through fastp at Q25 and MiXCR, keeping productive beta chains. Rows are unified per CDR3 protein, each entry keeping the most common DNA and genes. In all, the sample holds 190,000 or so distinct CDR3 sequences, and about 6.4% of those were seen once. The top ten constitute roughly 3% of the sample. The data originate from a study of T-cell reconstitution after alpha-beta-depleted transplantation in children (dated by TCRdb to the mid-2010s). About the investigation overall: Using TCR repertoire profiling, the study followed T-cell immune reconstitution in a quantitative way in children after TCRalphabeta/CD19-depleted allogeneic hematopoietic cell transplantation.

Compared with germline, V lacks 7 bases and J lacks 4 bases; bases without a gene match: 12. The CDR3, from cysteine to phenylalanine, totals 15 residues. Kept here is only the CDR3 DNA, which spans 45 bases and is read in frame from base 1. Sequences ENHRY (CDR1) and SYGVKD (CDR2) are obtained from the germline V gene. This clonotype was sampled from a human donor who donated a stem cell graft to a child with Wiskott-Aldrich syndrome. The chain employs TRBV10-3 and TRBJ1-1, with 7 bases in between that match TRBD1. The specimen was PBMCs from the stem cell graft donor, collected from the stem cell graft. This receptor has the CDR3 CAITATGRESTEAFF. The DNA is TGTGCCATCACCGCGACAGGGCGTGAGAGCACTGAAGCTTTCTTT.